The TCR beta chain described here comes from a study of shared clonotypes between healthy human individuals. Study-wide results and limits: Relative to memory subsets, naive subsets generally showed larger estimated richness.

About this clone itself: The antigen is undetermined.

V lost 1 base to trimming and J lost 1 base, with 13 bases between them. The CDR3 extends over 16 amino acids. Germline V gene lookup returns CDR1 SGHAT and CDR2 FQNNGV. The method was immunoSEQ multiplex PCR; TCRdb's version includes in-frame clones alone and lacks a portion of them. Found here are 1.6 million or so clones, approximately 98.5% of them singletons; the top ten hold 0.36%. The chain couples TRBV11-2 to TRBJ1-1, with D unclear. The clonotype comes from a man in his thirties or forties in good health. Sequenced input: naive CD4+ T cells sorted from blood. The subset is: CD45RA+ positively selected. The CDR3 reads CASSLGQRRENTEAFF. CDR3 DNA: TGTGCCAGCAGCTTAGGACAAAGGAGAGAGAACACTGAAGCTTTCTTT.